These T cell receptor beta chains were read from a single sample in a study of blood T cells in healthy people across ages. TCRdb redid the calling of the 5' RACE reads with MiXCR, one entry per CDR3 protein. The data show hundreds of thousands of distinct CDR3 sequences, about 28% seen once. Specimen: blood. The source is a woman aged 80 or older in good health. Each CDR3 is given with its conserved first and last residue. The D gene is left open where the match is weak. Clone size appears in some rows only: once, few, many, or a class for an expanded clone.

TRBJ2-3 TRBD2 - TRBV7-2 TGTGCCAGCAGCTTTAACGGGGGGGCTGGAGATACGCAGTATTTT CASSFNGGAGDTQYF
TRBJ2-4 TRBD2 many TRBV6-6 TGTGCCAGCACTTATACCGGGACTAGCGGGGGAAAGAACATTCAGTACTTC CASTYTGTSGGKNIQYF
TRBJ2-1 TRBD2 - TRBV6-2/TRBV6-3 TGTGCCAGCAGACGCGGACTAGCGGAACCTTACAATGAGCAGTTCTTC CASRRGLAEPYNEQFF
TRBJ2-5 TRBD1 many TRBV27 TGTGCCAGCAGTTTTAAGGGTACGGGACAGGGGTACCAAGAGACCCAGTACTTC CASSFKGTGQGYQETQYF
TRBJ1-1 - - TRBV7-8 TGTGCCGGCAGTCCAGCCAGGGGGAACACTGAAGCTTTCTTT CAGSPARGNTEAFF
TRBJ2-4 TRBD1 few TRBV28 TGTGCCAGCAGTTTCGACCCAGGGGGCAATGGGCAGTACTTC CASSFDPGGNGQYF
TRBJ2-5 - many TRBV12-3/TRBV12-4 TGTGCCAGCAGTTCAGCGCAATGGGAAGAGACCCAGTACTTC CASSSAQWEETQYF
TRBJ1-4 - - TRBV20-1 TGCAGTGCTAGACCAATCGGGTCTTTCGGAGAAAAACTGTTTTTT CSARPIGSFGEKLFF
TRBJ2-1 TRBD2 - TRBV5-1 TGCGCCAGCAGCTTGTTTGCGTCAGGGCTAGCGGAGGAGAGGAATGAGCAGTTCTTC CASSLFASGLAEERNEQFF
TRBJ2-3 - many TRBV20-1 TGCAGTGCTAGACCTGGGACCGGGGGAGATACGCAGTATTTT CSARPGTGGDTQYF
TRBJ1-1 - few TRBV28 TGTGCCAGCAGTACCCATACCCGCGGGGACACTGAAGCTTTCTTT CASSTHTRGDTEAFF
TRBJ2-1 - many TRBV20-1 TGCAGTGCTAGAGATCAGACTACAGAGCAGTTCTTC CSARDQTTEQFF
TRBJ1-2 - many TRBV7-9 TGTGCCAGCATAGAGATTAGAGGCGGCTACACCTTC CASIEIRGGYTF
TRBJ2-2 - - TRBV4-2 TGTGCCAGCCGGGACCTTTACACCGGGGAGCTGTTTTTT CASRDLYTGELFF
TRBJ2-7 - - TRBV14 TGTGCCAGCAGCCAAGTCGGAGGGGTCTACGAGCAGTACTTC CASSQVGGVYEQYF
TRBJ2-3 TRBD1 few TRBV28 TGTGCCACTTACCAGACAGGGGCCAGCACAGATACGCAGTATTTT CATYQTGASTDTQYF
TRBJ2-2 TRBD2 - TRBV7-6 TGTGCCAGCAGCTTTAGTCTGGCTAGCGGGGGGGCCGCCACCGGGGAGCTGTTTTTT CASSFSLASGGAATGELFF
TRBJ2-3 - many TRBV20-1 TGCAGTGCCGAATCACCGGGACTAGATACGCAGTATTTT CSAESPGLDTQYF
TRBJ1-2 TRBD1 few TRBV20-1 TGCAGTGGGGGGACAGGGGGCCGGACGCGCGATGGCTACACCTTC CSGGTGGRTRDGYTF
TRBJ1-5 - few TRBV20-1 TGCAGTGCCGCCCCAAGGACCGGCAATCAGCCCCAGCATTTT CSAAPRTGNQPQHF
TRBJ1-5 - - TRBV6-1 TGTGCCAGCAGTGAAAAGTGGGGGTCCCTGGGGCCCCAGCATTTT CASSEKWGSLGPQHF
TRBJ2-7 - many TRBV6-5 TGTGCCAGCAGTTACTTGCGCGGTAGCTCCTACGAGCAGTACTTC CASSYLRGSSYEQYF
TRBJ2-6 - many TRBV3-1 TGTGCCAGCAGCAAAGGGGTACCCTACTCTGGGGCCAACGTCCTGACTTTC CASSKGVPYSGANVLTF
TRBJ2-7 - - TRBV5-1 TGCGCCAGCAGCCCTACGGACTCGATCCCCTACGAGCAGTACTTC CASSPTDSIPYEQYF
TRBJ1-1 - - TRBV2 TGTGCCAGCAAGCGGGGGGACACTGAAGCTTTCTTT CASKRGDTEAFF
TRBJ1-2 - - TRBV20-1 TGCAGTGCTACGGACCCGGGGGTTGGCTACACCTTC CSATDPGVGYTF
TRBJ2-1 - many TRBV14 TGTGCCAGCACCCGACAGGCAAGCTCCTACAATGAGCAGTTCTTC CASTRQASSYNEQFF
TRBJ1-2 TRBD1 many TRBV12-3/TRBV12-4 TGTGCCAGCAGTCCAGGACAGGGGGCGCATGGCTACACCTTC CASSPGQGAHGYTF
TRBJ1-2 TRBD1 - TRBV5-5 TGTGCCAGCAGCTGGGGGACAGGGGGAAATGGCTACACCTTC CASSWGTGGNGYTF
TRBJ2-2 TRBD2 - TRBV12-3/TRBV12-4 TGTGCCAGCAGTTTAGTGGGGGGGATGATATTCACCGGGGAGCTGTTTTTT CASSLVGGMIFTGELFF
TRBJ2-3 TRBD1 - TRBV5-1 TGCACCAGCAGACTACAGGGGGCCCCAGATGCGCAGTATTTT CTSRLQGAPDAQYF
TRBJ1-1 - - TRBV14 TGTGCCAGCAACAGAAGAGGCGATTTGAACACTGAAGCTTTCTTT CASNRRGDLNTEAFF
TRBJ2-1 TRBD2 few TRBV5-5 TGTGCCAGCAGCTTGATAGCGGGGGGTCTCCCATACAATGAGCAGTTCTTC CASSLIAGGLPYNEQFF
TRBJ2-5 - - TRBV5-1 TGCGCCAGCAGAGATGAAGAGACCCAGTACTTC CASRDEETQYF
TRBJ1-2 - many TRBV7-2 TGTGCCAGCAGCTTAGCGGAGACGTCCTACTATGGCTACACCTTC CASSLAETSYYGYTF
TRBJ1-5 - many TRBV6-1 TGTGCCAGCAGTAAATATCAGCCCCAGCATTTT CASSKYQPQHF
TRBJ2-3 - many TRBV18 TGTGCCAGCTCACCCCGGGACTTATCAGATACGCAGTATTTT CASSPRDLSDTQYF
TRBJ1-2 TRBD1 - TRBV9 TGTGCCAGCCAAGGACAGGGGATGGGGTATGGCTACACCTTC CASQGQGMGYGYTF
TRBJ2-2 TRBD1 - TRBV29-1 TGCAGCGTTAAACAGGGGGAATGGACCGGGGAGCTGTTTTTT CSVKQGEWTGELFF
TRBJ2-1 - - TRBV28 TGTGCCAGCAGTCTCCCTCAGCGGGTTTCCTACAATGAGCAGTTCTTC CASSLPQRVSYNEQFF
TRBJ2-2 - - TRBV6-6 TGTGCCAGCAGTTACGCCCAAGGGTACACCGGGGAGCTGTTTTTT CASSYAQGYTGELFF
TRBJ1-2 - - TRBV7-2 TGTGCCAGCAGCTTAGCGCGGGGGCGCCGAATAAGTGGCTACACCTTC CASSLARGRRISGYTF
TRBJ1-1 - - TRBV12-3/TRBV12-4 TGTGCCAGCAGTTTCACAGGGCGTTCGAACACTGAAGCTTTCTTT CASSFTGRSNTEAFF
TRBJ2-2 - many TRBV29-1 TGCAGCGTTGAACCCGGGGTCACCGGGGAGCTGTTTTTT CSVEPGVTGELFF
TRBJ2-3 - many TRBV6-2/TRBV6-3 TGTGCCAGCAGTCGGGACTCCGTCGGAGATACGCAGTATTTT CASSRDSVGDTQYF
TRBJ2-3 TRBD1 many TRBV5-4 TGTGCCAGCAGCCGTGGACAGGGGGCTAGCACAGATACGCAGTATTTT CASSRGQGASTDTQYF
TRBJ1-5 TRBD1 many TRBV7-4 TGTGCCAGCAGCTTATTGGACAGGAATCAGCCCCAGCATTTT CASSLLDRNQPQHF
TRBJ2-3 - few TRBV11-2 TGTGCCAGCACCTTTGAGGGTATGGGACGCACAGATACGCAGTATTTT CASTFEGMGRTDTQYF
TRBJ2-7 TRBD2 few TRBV18 TGTGCCAGCTCAAATCCCGGGACTAGCGGGGGGCCCTACAATGAGCAGTACTTC CASSNPGTSGGPYNEQYF
TRBJ2-3 - many TRBV9 TGTGCCAGCAGCGTAGTCGGTTCAGATACGCAGTATTTT CASSVVGSDTQYF
TRBJ1-5 TRBD1 - TRBV11-2 TGTGCCAGCAGTAAAAACCCACCGGGACAGGGGGACCAGCCCCAGCATTTT CASSKNPPGQGDQPQHF
TRBJ1-1 - - TRBV9 TGTGCCAGCAGCGTGGCAGGGTTCGGGGGAACTGAAGCTTTCTTT CASSVAGFGGTEAFF
TRBJ2-1 - once TRBV24-1 TGTGCCACCAGTGAAAGCCTGTCGCCCCATGAGCAGTTCTTC CATSESLSPHEQFF
TRBJ2-3 TRBD2 - TRBV2 TGTGCCAGCAGTGAGCTCCTAGCGGGGGGGCCAAGGTTTACAGATACGCAGTATTTT CASSELLAGGPRFTDTQYF